This TCR beta chain was found in a study of T and B cells in COVID-19 patients. Points from the study as a whole: In COVID-19 patients, T cell receptor beta variable and joining gene use was reportedly strongly skewed.

J gave up 7 bases and V 2 bases, and 2 bases lay outside the gene matches. Germline V gene data show CDR1 as GTSNPN and CDR2 as SVGIG (reference sequence). This CDR3 is 13 amino acids long. BIOMED2 TRB-A/B primer pools were used in multiplex TRB PCR. TCRdb fed the multiplex PCR reads into MiXCR, producing one record per CDR3 protein. Of approximately 10,000 distinct CDR3 sequences in the sample, 25% to 30% are singletons; the top ten hold less than 35%. Points on this clonotype: The antigen is undetermined.

Each TRB amplification used roughly 220-550 ng of genomic DNA from blood. Sequenced material: blood. The rearrangement uses TRBV30 and TRBJ1-4; 9 positions match TRBD1. The TCR sequence derives from a human donor who had recovered from COVID-19. CDR3 nucleotides: TGTGCCTGGAGTATGGACAGGGGTGAAAAACTGTTTTTT. Residues: CAWSMDRGEKLFF.